The next 2 T cell receptor beta chains were all read from a single sample in a study of blood T cells in healthy people across ages. Combining a sample-barcoded 5' primer with a J-beta primer mix, a second PCR ran for roughly 6 to 12 cycles. TCRdb re-called the 5' RACE reads with MiXCR, one entry per CDR3 protein. The data show about 580,000 distinct CDR3 sequences, 40% to 55% seen once. Sequencing was done on a sample of blood. These receptors originate from a man older than 75 in good health.

This chain uses TRBV9 with TRBJ2-4; D might be TRBD1 or TRBD2, each matching 6 bases. CDR3 length: 14 residues. Looked up from germline, CDR1 is SGDLS and CDR2 is YYNGEE. Between the trimmed V and J ends, which lost 0 bases and 6 bases, there was a span of 10 bases. This CDR3 reads CASSVGLGGNIQYF. The CDR3 DNA reads as TGTGCCAGCAGCGTAGGACTAGGGGGAAACATTCAGTACTTC.

The gene calls are TRBV20-1 and TRBJ1-2, with 8 bases identical to TRBD1. Trimming took 5 bases from V and 4 from J; bases not matched to a gene: 6. The germline CDR1 and CDR2 sequences are DFQATT and SNEGSKA (reference sequence). The CDR3 sequence is 13 residues long. Here the CDR3 reads CSAPTGAIYGYTF. CDR3 DNA: TGCAGTGCTCCGACAGGGGCCATCTATGGCTACACCTTC.